The 20 T cell receptor beta chains given below trace back to one sample, sequenced in a study of human thymus T cells. Some clones are missing from TCRdb's copy, which holds only in-frame ones; the method was immunoSEQ multiplex PCR. Of about 60,000 clones listed, 94% are singletons. Sequenced: blood. The origin of the receptors is a boy under three years old with a congenital heart defect but otherwise immunologically healthy.

The V call is TRBV5-1, the J call TRBJ1-3, with D uncertain. Germline CDR1 SGHRS, CDR2 YFSETQ. The V gene lost 0 bases and the J gene lost 0 bases, with 19 bases spanning the gap. The CDR3 consists of 19 residues. This CDR3 is CASSLDPIGRTYSGNTIYF. Written as DNA, the CDR3 is TGCGCCAGCAGCTTGGACCCCATCGGCAGGACCTACTCTGGAAACACCATATATTTT.

V and J are TRBV5-4 and TRBJ2-7; tentatively, D is TRBD2 (5 bases). The CDR3 spans 13 residues. Trimming shortened V by 0 bases and J by 2 bases, and 6 bases separated the two germline ends. Germline V gene data show CDR1 as SGHNT and CDR2 as YYREEE (reference sequence). This CDR3 reads CASSLGGTYEQYF. The CDR3 nucleotides are TGTGCCAGCAGCTTGGGAGGGACCTACGAGCAGTACTTC.

The chain links TRBV28 to TRBJ2-3; TRBD2 agrees at 11 bases. Germline assignment: CDR1 MDHEN and CDR2 SYDVKM. Germline trimming cut 4 bases from V and 5 bases from J; bases unmatched to any gene: 11. The CDR3 has 17 amino acids. The CDR3 loop reads CASSSRTDTSGRDTQYF. The CDR3 nucleotides are TGTGCCAGCAGTTCGAGAACCGATACTAGCGGGAGAGATACGCAGTATTTT.

The genes are TRBV4-3 and TRBJ1-2, with TRBD1 identical over 8 bases. Trimming cost V 0 bases and J 4 bases; bases outside gene matches: 4. This CDR3 spans 15 amino acids. CDR1 is LGHNA and CDR2 is YSLEER in the germline V gene. The CDR3 region has the DNA TGCGCCAGCAGCCAAGAGCCCGGGACAGGCTATGGCTACACCTTC. Its protein product is CASSQEPGTGYGYTF.

This chain links TRBV7-2 with TRBJ2-7; 14 nucleotides align to TRBD2. J lost 3 bases, V lost 1 base, and 2 bases had no gene match. This CDR3 has 16 amino acids. Per the germline V gene, CDR1 is SGHTA and CDR2 is FQGNSA. The CDR3 is CASSLVGTSGGYEQYF. In nucleotides, the CDR3 is TGTGCCAGCAGCTTAGTAGGGACTAGCGGGGGCTACGAGCAGTACTTC.

This clone was found once. This sequence joins TRBV4-3 and TRBJ1-2; tentatively, D is TRBD1 (5 bases). Germline-derived CDR1 and CDR2 are LGHNA and YSLEER. CDR3 size: 17 residues. Trimming pared 1 base from V and 4 bases from J, leaving 19 bases between. The CDR3 nucleotides are TGCGCCAGCAGCCAAGGGACCGGGACCTTAAGGGGCTATGGCTACACCTTC. Its translation is CASSQGTGTLRGYGYTF.

The chain employs TRBV9 and TRBJ2-6, with a possible D match to TRBD1 (5 bases). V lost 4 bases, J lost 0 bases, and 11 bases lay in between. CDR1 is SGDLS, CDR2 YYNGEE, per germline. The CDR3 has 16 residues. The CDR3 sequence: CASSLGQGSGANVLTF. Written as DNA, the CDR3 is TGTGCCAGCAGCCTAGGTCAGGGCTCTGGGGCCAACGTCCTGACTTTC.

This clone was observed once. V gene TRBV7-2 combines with J gene TRBJ1-4, with TRBD1 matching over 7 bases. CDR3 length equals 15 residues. The germline gives CDR1 SGHTA, CDR2 FQGNSA. After removal of 2 bases from V and 8 bases from J, the junction contained 8 bases not matched to a gene. The DNA for the CDR3 is TGTGCCAGCAGCTTAAACAGGGGCGGTATAGAAAAACTGTTTTTT. Protein product: CASSLNRGGIEKLFF.

This sequence joins TRBV6-1 and TRBJ2-2; TRBD2 is a possible D gene (5 bases). V gave up 6 bases and J gave up 10 bases, with 12 bases separating them. Looked up from germline, CDR1 is MNHNS and CDR2 is SASEGT. CDR3 length: 12 amino acids. The CDR3 region is CASRKSGVELFF. The CDR3 DNA follows: TGTGCCAGCAGGAAGAGCGGAGTGGAGCTGTTTTTT.

V usage is TRBV13 and J usage is TRBJ2-7, with D uncertain. The germline V and J ends were trimmed by 5 bases and 3 bases, with 17 bases remaining between them. The CDR3 is made up of 15 amino acids. CDR1 and CDR2 (germline): PRHDT, FYEKMQ (reference sequence). The CDR3 nucleotides are TGTGCCAGCAGCCACGAAGGGCACCCTAACTACGAGCAGTACTTC. Amino acid sequence: CASSHEGHPNYEQYF.

The V and J genes are TRBV19 and TRBJ1-6; D is unclear. The CDR3 has 15 amino acids. V was cut by 7 bases and J by 8 bases, with 18 bases left in between. Germline V gene lookup returns CDR1 LNHDA and CDR2 SQIVND (reference sequence). The CDR3, as DNA: TGTGCCAGTAATTTGGGTTTTCGGACCTATTCACCCCTCCACTTT. This translates into CASNLGFRTYSPLHF.

CDR3 loop: CASSFSGDYGYTF. CDR3 sequence (DNA): TGTGCCAGCAGCTTCTCAGGAGACTATGGCTACACCTTC. V and J are TRBV11-2 and TRBJ1-2; D remains ambiguous. From germline, CDR1 is SGHAT and CDR2 FQNNGV. The CDR3 sequence is 13 residues long. Deletions cut 3 bases from V and 3 bases from J, with 8 bases between. The whole variable domain, remainder taken from reference TRBV11-2 and TRBJ1-2, is EAGVAQSPRYKIIEKRQSVAFWCNPISGHATLYWYQQILGQGPKLLIQFQNNGVVDDSQLPKDRFSAERLKGVDSTLKIQPAKLEDSAVYLCASSFSGDYGYTFGSGTRLTVV.

This chain links TRBV2 with TRBJ2-3, with a tentative D call TRBD2 (5 bases). Looked up from germline, CDR1 is SNHLY and CDR2 is FYNNEI. The CDR3 covers 16 residues. The germline V and J ends were trimmed by 0 bases and 3 bases, with 13 bases remaining between them. CDR3 sequence reads: CASSEAASRRTDTQYF. The CDR3 coding sequence is TGTGCCAGCAGTGAAGCGGCTAGCCGTCGAACAGATACGCAGTATTTT.

The V and J genes are TRBV20-1 and TRBJ1-2, with D unclear. This CDR3 contains 9 residues. Germline V gene data show CDR1 as DFQATT and CDR2 as SNEGSKA (reference sequence). CDR3 in amino acids: CSAAYGYTF. In nucleotides, the CDR3 is TGCAGCGCCGCTTATGGCTACACCTTC.

This clone was detected only once. The V and J genes are TRBV5-4 and TRBJ2-1; 13 bases agree with TRBD2. The CDR3 totals 15 residues. Per the germline V gene, CDR1 is SGHNT and CDR2 is YYREEE (reference sequence). The trim removed 4 bases at V and 8 bases at J, leaving 6 bases unmatched. DNA of the CDR3: TGTGCCAGCAGCGGAGGGACTAGCGGGGCCTATGAGCAGTTCTTC. Its protein is CASSGGTSGAYEQFF.

This clone was seen once. This sequence joins TRBV29-1 and TRBJ2-7; D ambiguous. This CDR3 is 14 amino acids long. The V end was cut by 0 bases, the J end by 4 bases, with 13 bases between. CDR1 and CDR2 from the germline V gene are SQVTM and ANQGSEA. The CDR3 sequence is CSVEDRERSYEQYF. The CDR3 region has the DNA TGCAGCGTTGAAGATCGCGAGAGATCGTACGAGCAGTACTTC.

The rearrangement joins TRBV7-2 to TRBJ1-4, with D possibly being TRBD1 (5 bases). This CDR3 comprises 14 residues. V shed 1 base and J shed 7 bases, with 10 bases lying between them. The V gene's germline CDR1 is SGHTA and CDR2 FQGNSA. The CDR3 DNA follows: TGTGCCAGCAGCTTAGGGGGCGGGGGTGAAAAACTGTTTTTT. As protein: CASSLGGGGEKLFF.

This chain links TRBV6-6 with TRBJ1-6, with D hard to call. There are 16 residues in the CDR3. Germline V gives CDR1 MNHNY, CDR2 SVGAGI (reference sequence). V gave up 2 bases and J gave up 5 bases, with 13 bases separating them. CDR3 in amino acids: CASSYGWDFDNSPLHF. The CDR3 nucleotides read TGTGCCAGCAGTTACGGGTGGGATTTCGATAATTCACCCCTCCACTTT.

The table lists this clone with a count of one. This chain links TRBV7-9 with TRBJ2-1; D unresolved. V was shortened by 1 base and J by 6 bases, with 7 bases between the two germline ends. CDR1 is SEHNR, CDR2 FQNEAQ, per germline (reference sequence). There are 13 residues in the CDR3. The CDR3 nucleotides are TGTGCCAGCAGCTTAGTTCGAGTCAATGAGCAGTTCTTC. Translation gives CASSLVRVNEQFF.

This chain uses TRBV5-1 with TRBJ2-1; D assignment may be TRBD1 or TRBD2 (5 bases each). CDR1 and CDR2 from the germline V gene are SGHRS and YFSETQ. Trimming took off 0 bases at V and 14 bases at J, with 12 bases between the two ends. The CDR3 covers 12 residues. The CDR3 protein is CASSLEPGPKFF. CDR3 DNA: TGCGCCAGCAGCTTGGAACCGGGACCTAAGTTCTTC.